The 24 T cell receptor beta chains reported below all come from one sample, sequenced in a study of blood T cell repertoires in COVID-19. Sequenced by immunoSEQ multiplex PCR; TCRdb stores in-frame clones only, minus some. Of around 170,000 clones in the sample, about 85% were seen once. What was sequenced was peripheral blood. These receptor sequences come from a man in his 60s with acute or convalescent COVID-19.

The genes are TRBV12-5 and TRBJ1-5; tentative D call: TRBD1 (6 bases). V was shortened by 1 base and J by 6 bases, with 7 bases between the two germline ends. Germline CDR1 is LGHNT and CDR2 is FRNRAP. This CDR3 region has 13 residues. The CDR3 DNA sequence: TGTGCTAGTGGTTTGGACAGGGCTCAGCCCCAGCATTTT. It codes for CASGLDRAQPQHF.

The chain combines TRBV6-5 with TRBJ1-5; 8 bases align to TRBD1. Germline CDR1 and CDR2: MNHEY and SVGAGI. V shed 6 bases, J shed 6 bases, and the junction held 10 bases outside the gene matches. The length of the CDR3 is 15 residues. CDR3 bases: TGTGCCAGCAGACCTACAGGGGGGGGCCCTCAGCCCCAGCATTTT. Protein product: CASRPTGGGPQPQHF.

This clone was observed a handful of times. This sequence joins TRBV28 and TRBJ1-6, with D perhaps TRBD1 (5 bases). The CDR3 contains 16 residues. Germline CDR1 is MDHEN and CDR2 is SYDVKM. Trimming took 4 bases from V and 7 from J, leaving 17 bases between them. This CDR3 reads CASSSEGRGGNSPLHF. The CDR3 DNA sequence: TGTGCCAGCAGTTCAGAGGGAAGGGGAGGGAATTCACCCCTCCACTTT.

The CDR3 DNA reads as TGTGCCTGGAGAGGACAGGGGTCCGGGGAGCAGTACTTC. It is translated as CAWRGQGSGEQYF. The genes are TRBV30 and TRBJ2-7; TRBD1 aligns across 9 bases. Trimming took 3 bases from V and 7 from J; bases not matched to a gene: 7. Looked up from germline, CDR1 is GTSNPN and CDR2 is SVGIG (reference sequence). This CDR3 has 13 residues.

The rearrangement links TRBV5-1 to TRBJ2-2; D gene unclear. Trimming left V 2 bases short and J 4 bases short, with 15 bases between. Germline values: CDR1 SGHRS, CDR2 YFSETQ. This CDR3 is built from 16 residues. CDR3 in DNA: TGCGCCAGCAGCTTATTGTCACAGCCCGGCACCGGGGAGCTGTTTTTT. Protein: CASSLLSQPGTGELFF.

The V call is TRBV6-1, the J call TRBJ2-1; 7 bases are shared with TRBD1. V lost 3 bases and J lost 8; bases outside the gene matches: 13. Germline V lookup: CDR1 MNHNS, CDR2 SASEGT. The length of the CDR3 is 16 residues. CDR3 nucleotide sequence: TGTGCCAGCAGTGACGACAGGGAGACCTACAAAGATGAGCAGTTCTTC. Amino acid sequence: CASSDDRETYKDEQFF.

There are a few counts of this clone. The V and J genes are TRBV5-1 and TRBJ2-3; tentative D call: TRBD1 (7 bases). The germline CDR1 and CDR2 sequences are SGHRS and YFSETQ. The CDR3 length is 15 residues. V lost 4 bases and J 5 bases, leaving 17 bases between the germline ends. The CDR3 is CASSLQAGGIDTQYF. In DNA, the CDR3 is TGCGCCAGCAGCCTTCAAGCAGGGGGGATAGATACGCAGTATTTT.

This rearrangement joins TRBV6-6 to TRBJ1-1; 8 bases map to TRBD1. J lost 7 bases, V lost 6 bases, and 7 bases had no gene match. The CDR3 is made up of 13 amino acids. Germline V lookup: CDR1 MNHNY, CDR2 SVGAGI (reference sequence). The CDR3 loop reads CASRPTGTGEAFF. The CDR3 nucleotides are TGTGCCAGCAGGCCCACCGGGACAGGTGAAGCTTTCTTT.

About this clone: Other DNA variants within this sample encode the same CDR3. V is TRBV5-1 and J is TRBJ2-5; D remains ambiguous. This CDR3 has 13 amino acids. V gave up 4 bases and J gave up 0 bases, with 7 bases separating them. Germline V CDR1 and CDR2: SGHRS, YFSETQ. The CDR3 sequence is CASSELYQETQYF. In DNA form, the CDR3 reads TGCGCCAGCAGCGAGCTGTACCAAGAGACCCAGTACTTC.

The V and J genes are TRBV29-1 and TRBJ1-5, with a possible D match to TRBD1 (6 bases). Germline-derived CDR1 and CDR2 are SQVTM and ANQGSEA. The CDR3 is 12 residues long. V was clipped by 7 bases and J by 7 bases, with 14 bases between them. CDR3 sequence: CSAKERGQPQHF. The CDR3 DNA reads TGCAGCGCGAAAGAAAGGGGGCAGCCCCAGCATTTT.

The chain employs TRBV19 and TRBJ2-5, with 10 bases identical to TRBD2. This CDR3 spans 14 amino acids. With V trimmed by 6 bases and J by 7 bases, 8 bases remained unmatched. Per germline, CDR1 LNHDA and CDR2 SQIVND (reference sequence). In nucleotides, the CDR3 is TGTGCCAGTAGCCAGCGGGGGGGATGGGGGACCCAGTACTTC. This codes for CASSQRGGWGTQYF.

This chain joins TRBV7-8 and TRBJ1-3; perhaps TRBD1 as D (6 bases). CDR3 length: 15 amino acids. Germline CDR1 is SGHVS and CDR2 is FQNEAQ. V was clipped by 5 bases and J by 0 bases, with 11 bases between them. This CDR3 is CASSLDSRSGNTIYF. The CDR3 DNA is TGTGCCAGCAGCCTGGACAGCCGCTCTGGAAACACCATATATTTT.

V gene TRBV11-3 combines with J gene TRBJ2-1; D perhaps matches TRBD1 (5 bases). The CDR3 is 15 residues long. Germline V gene sequence: CDR1 SGHNT, CDR2 YENEEA. V lost 1 base to trimming and J lost 5 bases, with 12 bases between them. The CDR3 DNA is TGTGCCAGCAGCTTAGGGCCTGGGGCTGACAATGAGCAGTTCTTC. Its protein product is CASSLGPGADNEQFF.

The V call is TRBV29-1, the J call TRBJ2-5; a weak D match, TRBD1 (6 bases). Trimming removed 2 bases from V and 2 bases from J, with 12 bases in between. Germline lookup yields CDR1 SQVTM and CDR2 ANQGSEA. The length of the CDR3 is 14 residues. DNA for the CDR3: TGCAGCGTTGAAACTAGGACAGAGCAAGAGACCCAGTACTTC. Protein sequence: CSVETRTEQETQYF. Full variable domain (rest looked up from reference TRBV29-1 and TRBJ2-5): SAVISQKPSRDICQRGTSLTIQCQVDSQVTMMFWYRQQPGQSLTLIATANQGSEATYESGFVIDKFPISRPNLTFSTLTVSNMSPEDSSIYLCSVETRTEQETQYFGPGTRLLVL.

This chain connects TRBV11-3 to TRBJ1-1; D is possibly TRBD1 (6 bases). With 5 bases removed from V and 5 bases from J, the gap between germline ends came to 12 bases. CDR1 is SGHNT and CDR2 is YENEEA in the germline V gene. There are 13 residues in the CDR3. CDR3 nucleotides: TGTGCCAGCAGCGATCTAAGGGGGACTGAAGCTTTCTTT. Translating gives CASSDLRGTEAFF.

The CDR3 here is CASTTGTNQPQHF. As DNA, the CDR3 is TGTGCCAGTACTACAGGGACCAATCAGCCCCAGCATTTT. The rearrangement uses TRBV19 and TRBJ1-5; TRBD1 is a possible D gene (6 bases). The CDR3 loop spans 13 amino acids. V was shortened by 7 bases and J by 3 bases, with 10 bases between the two germline ends. Germline CDR1 reads LNHDA; CDR2 reads SQIVND (reference sequence).

The chain joins TRBV19 to TRBJ1-3; D gene unclear. The V end was cut by 6 bases, the J end by 3 bases, with 12 bases between. CDR3 size: 14 residues. Germline V gene lookup returns CDR1 LNHDA and CDR2 SQIVND (reference sequence). The chain's CDR3 is CASSIPVDGNTIYF. CDR3 sequence (DNA): TGTGCCAGTAGCATCCCCGTAGATGGAAACACCATATATTTT. Full variable domain (remainder filled in from reference TRBV19 and TRBJ1-3): DGGITQSPKYLFRKEGQNVTLSCEQNLNHDAMYWYRQDPGQGLRLIYYSQIVNDFQKGDIAEGYSVSREKKESFPLTVTSAQKNPTAFYLCASSIPVDGNTIYFGEGSWLTVV.

This chain connects TRBV7-9 to TRBJ2-3, with D perhaps matching TRBD2 (6 bases). V gave up 5 bases and J gave up 0 bases, with 18 bases separating them. From germline, CDR1 is SEHNR and CDR2 FQNEAQ (reference sequence). The CDR3 loop spans 17 amino acids. CDR3 sequence: CASSAAWSGGSTDTQYF. For the CDR3, the DNA is TGTGCCAGCAGCGCAGCCTGGTCCGGGGGTAGCACAGATACGCAGTATTTT.

The chain has TRBV6-5 and TRBJ1-3; D ambiguous. V was pared by 2 bases and J by 4 bases, with 9 bases between. In germline, CDR1 is MNHEY, CDR2 SVGAGI. The CDR3 covers 14 residues. The CDR3: CASSYRVRGNTIYF. The DNA for the CDR3 is TGTGCCAGCAGTTACCGGGTACGGGGAAACACCATATATTTT.

V and J are TRBV6-6 and TRBJ2-5; 10 bases agree with TRBD1. The CDR3 runs to 17 residues. Unmatched junction bases numbered 14, after V lost 5 bases and J lost 5 bases. Per germline, CDR1 MNHNY and CDR2 SVGAGI (reference sequence). DNA of the CDR3: TGTGCCAGCAGTCGAGCGAAGACAGGGGGCTTGGGGGAGACCCAGTACTTC. Residues: CASSRAKTGGLGETQYF.

This sequence joins TRBV7-2 and TRBJ1-5; no clear D. The CDR3 is 16 residues long. Germline lookup yields CDR1 SGHTA and CDR2 FQGNSA. V lost 1 base and J 0 bases, leaving 10 bases between the germline ends. The CDR3 bases are TGTGCCAGCAGCTTAGAGCAGGCGCGTAGCAATCAGCCCCAGCATTTT. It encodes CASSLEQARSNQPQHF.

This clone has more than one count but fewer than ten. V usage is TRBV5-8 and J usage is TRBJ1-2, with a weak D call TRBD1 (5 bases). CDR1 is SGHTS, CDR2 YDEGEE, per germline. The length of the CDR3 is 13 residues. V gave up 0 bases and J gave up 4 bases, with 7 bases separating them. As DNA, the CDR3 is TGTGCCAGCAGCTTGGAGGGGATCTATGGCTACACCTTC. As protein: CASSLEGIYGYTF. Full variable domain (rest looked up from reference TRBV5-8 and TRBJ1-2): EAGVTQSPTHLIKTRGQQATLRCSPISGHTSVYWYQQALGLGLQFLLWYDEGEERNRGNFPPRFSGRQFPNYSSELNVNALELEDSALYLCASSLEGIYGYTFGSGTRLTVV.

The J gene is TRBJ2-2, the V gene TRBV9; D possibly corresponds to TRBD1 (5 bases). Per the germline V gene, CDR1 is SGDLS and CDR2 is YYNGEE. The CDR3 covers 15 residues. V lost 0 bases to trimming and J lost 3 bases, with 9 bases between them. CDR3 amino acids: CASSVATTDTGELFF. In DNA form, the CDR3 reads TGTGCCAGCAGCGTAGCTACGACAGACACCGGGGAGCTGTTTTTT. Complete variable domain (other parts from reference TRBV9 and TRBJ2-2): DSGVTQTPKHLITATGQRVTLRCSPRSGDLSVYWYQQSLDQGLQFLIQYYNGEERAKGNILERFSAQQFPDLHSELNLSSLELGDSALYFCASSVATTDTGELFFGEGSRLTVL.

V usage is TRBV10-1 and J usage is TRBJ2-7; D is perhaps TRBD1 (6 bases). Trimming removed 0 bases at V and 10 bases at J, with 16 bases between. CDR3 length: 14 residues. From germline, CDR1 is WNHNN and CDR2 SYGVQD (reference sequence). As DNA, the CDR3 is TGCGCCAGCAGTGAGTCGGGGGACAACAGTGTCCAGTACGTC. Translating gives CASSESGDNSVQYV.